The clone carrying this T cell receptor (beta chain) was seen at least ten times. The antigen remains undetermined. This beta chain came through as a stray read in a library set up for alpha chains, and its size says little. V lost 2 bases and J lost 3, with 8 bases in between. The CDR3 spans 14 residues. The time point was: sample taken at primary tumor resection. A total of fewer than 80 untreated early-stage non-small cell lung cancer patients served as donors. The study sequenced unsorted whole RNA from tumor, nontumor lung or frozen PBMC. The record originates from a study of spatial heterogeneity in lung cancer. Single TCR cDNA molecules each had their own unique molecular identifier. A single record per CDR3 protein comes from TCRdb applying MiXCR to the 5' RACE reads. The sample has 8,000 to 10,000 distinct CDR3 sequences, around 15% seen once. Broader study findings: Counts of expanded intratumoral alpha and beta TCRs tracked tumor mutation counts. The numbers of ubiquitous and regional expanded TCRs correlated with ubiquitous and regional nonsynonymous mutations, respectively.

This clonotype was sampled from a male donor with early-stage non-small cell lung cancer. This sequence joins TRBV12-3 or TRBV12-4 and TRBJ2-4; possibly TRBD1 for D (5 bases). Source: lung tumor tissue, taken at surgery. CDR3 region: CASSLTGIKNIQYF. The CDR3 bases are TGTGCCAGCAGTTTAACAGGAATCAAAAACATTCAGTACTTC.